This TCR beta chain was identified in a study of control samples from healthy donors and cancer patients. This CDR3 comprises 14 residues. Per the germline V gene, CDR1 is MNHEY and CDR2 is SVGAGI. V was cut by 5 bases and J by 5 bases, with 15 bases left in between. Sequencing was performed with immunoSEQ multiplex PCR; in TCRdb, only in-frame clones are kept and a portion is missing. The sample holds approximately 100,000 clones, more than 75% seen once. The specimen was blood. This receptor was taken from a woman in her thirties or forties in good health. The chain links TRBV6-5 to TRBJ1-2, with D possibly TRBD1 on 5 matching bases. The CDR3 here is CASSPGLETYGYTF. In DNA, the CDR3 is TGTGCCAGCAGTCCGGGGCTCGAGACTTATGGCTACACCTTC.